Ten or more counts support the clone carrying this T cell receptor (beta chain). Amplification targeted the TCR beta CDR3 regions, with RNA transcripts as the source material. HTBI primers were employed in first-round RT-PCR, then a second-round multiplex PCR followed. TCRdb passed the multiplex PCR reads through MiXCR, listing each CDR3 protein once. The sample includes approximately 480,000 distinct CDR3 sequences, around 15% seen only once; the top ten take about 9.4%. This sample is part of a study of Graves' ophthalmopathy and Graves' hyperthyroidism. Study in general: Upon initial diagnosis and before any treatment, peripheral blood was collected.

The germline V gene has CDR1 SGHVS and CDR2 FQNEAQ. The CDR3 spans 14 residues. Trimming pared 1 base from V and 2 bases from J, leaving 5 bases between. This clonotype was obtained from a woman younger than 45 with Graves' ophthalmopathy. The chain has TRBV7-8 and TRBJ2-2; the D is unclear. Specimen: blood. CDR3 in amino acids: CASSLGSNTGELFF. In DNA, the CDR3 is TGTGCCAGCAGCTTAGGCAGTAACACCGGGGAGCTGTTTTTT.